These T cell receptor beta chains were read from a single sample in a study of T cell responses to AZD1222 COVID-19 vaccine. Here immunoSEQ multiplex PCR was the method, and the copy in TCRdb shows in-frame clones only, minus some. The sample has around 79,000 clones; roughly nine tenths are singletons. The specimen comprised peripheral blood, sampled on day 0 of AZD1222 vaccination. Source of these receptors: an adult in good health. The CDR3 runs from the conserved cysteine through the conserved F or W. A D gene is named only where the DNA matches it firmly. Rows give clone size only sometimes, using once, few, many, or a class for an expanded clone.

abundance	v_gene	d_gene	j_gene	CDR3aa	CDR3nt
.	TRBV5-4	TRBD1	TRBJ2-3	CASRRDRVTDTQYF	TGTGCCAGCAGGCGGGACAGGGTAACAGATACGCAGTATTTT
.	TRBV5-1	.	TRBJ1-2	CASSLGGYGYTF	TGCGCCAGCAGCTTGGGTGGGTATGGCTACACCTTC
.	TRBV3-1/TRBV3-2	TRBD1	TRBJ1-4	CASSQGGYRGDEKLFF	TGTGCCAGCAGCCAGGGGGGATACAGGGGTGATGAAAAACTGTTTTTT
.	TRBV27	TRBD1	TRBJ1-5	CATRRTGGNRDQPQHF	TGTGCCACCCGTAGGACAGGTGGAAATCGGGATCAGCCCCAGCATTTT
.	TRBV29-1	TRBD1	TRBJ1-5	CSVGFGQGFDQPQHF	TGCAGCGTTGGTTTTGGACAGGGGTTTGATCAGCCCCAGCATTTT
once	TRBV5-1	TRBD1	TRBJ1-5	CASSLGDRGDQPQHF	TGCGCCAGCAGCTTGGGAGACAGGGGGGATCAGCCCCAGCATTTT
.	TRBV30	TRBD2	TRBJ2-7	CAYSGSTYEQYF	TGTGCCTATAGCGGGAGTACCTACGAGCAGTACTTC
.	TRBV2	.	TRBJ1-5	CASVGGRGGNQPQHF	TGTGCCAGCGTAGGGGGGAGGGGTGGCAATCAGCCCCAGCATTTT
.	TRBV6-5	.	TRBJ1-2	CATYTGSANYGYTF	TGTGCCACCTATACGGGTTCAGCGAACTATGGCTACACCTTC
.	TRBV25-1	.	TRBJ1-6	CASSENSGLNGNSPLHF	TGTGCCAGCAGTGAGAACTCGGGGCTAAACGGGAATTCACCCCTCCACTTT
.	TRBV4-3	TRBD1	TRBJ1-6	CASSQTPGTVGVDNSPLHF	TGCGCCAGCAGCCAAACTCCCGGGACAGTCGGCGTCGATAATTCACCCCTCCACTTT
.	TRBV19	.	TRBJ2-5	CASSIAQTREETQYF	TGTGCCAGTAGTATAGCCCAGACTAGAGAAGAGACCCAGTACTTC
.	TRBV18	.	TRBJ1-5	CASSPGTTGRQPQHF	TGTGCCAGCTCACCCGGGACAACCGGGAGGCAGCCCCAGCATTTT
.	TRBV6-6	TRBD1	TRBJ1-5	CASSSGRTGFQPQHF	TGTGCCAGCAGTTCCGGGAGGACAGGGTTTCAGCCCCAGCATTTT
.	TRBV10-3	TRBD1	TRBJ1-5	CAISESQGTYSNQPQHF	TGTGCCATCAGTGAGTCACAGGGGACCTATAGCAATCAGCCCCAGCATTTT
once	TRBV6-2/TRBV6-3	.	TRBJ2-5	CASSLWLGQETQYF	TGTGCCAGCAGTTTATGGCTAGGGCAGGAGACCCAGTACTTC
.	TRBV14	.	TRBJ1-2	CASSQDLIRGHGYTF	TGTGCCAGCAGCCAAGATCTAATCCGGGGTCATGGCTACACCTTC
.	TRBV19	.	TRBJ1-2	CASSMTGRNYGYTF	TGTGCCAGTAGTATGACGGGACGCAACTATGGCTACACCTTC
.	TRBV19	.	TRBJ2-1	CASSPRGGNEQFF	TGTGCCAGTAGCCCTAGGGGGGGCAATGAGCAGTTCTTC
.	TRBV6-5	TRBD2	TRBJ2-5	CASSYSSPGTSSTQYF	TGTGCCAGCAGTTACTCTAGCCCCGGGACTAGTTCTACCCAGTACTTC
few	TRBV4-3	.	TRBJ1-1	CASSHSGTEGTEAFF	TGCGCCAGCAGCCACTCCGGGACCGAAGGTACTGAAGCTTTCTTT
.	TRBV5-6	TRBD2	TRBJ2-1	CASSWWAPSGPYNEQFF	TGTGCCAGCAGCTGGTGGGCTCCTAGCGGGCCCTACAATGAGCAGTTCTTC
.	TRBV6-6	TRBD2	TRBJ2-2	CASSRLAGSGELFF	TGTGCCAGCAGCCGACTAGCGGGGTCCGGGGAGCTGTTTTTT
.	TRBV5-4	.	TRBJ1-6	CASSFNGPPDNSPLHF	TGTGCCAGCAGCTTCAACGGTCCGCCGGATAATTCACCCCTCCACTTT
.	TRBV18	.	TRBJ2-5	CASSPLSRSTEETQYF	TGTGCCAGCTCACCACTTTCGAGGTCGACGGAAGAGACCCAGTACTTC
.	TRBV5-1	.	TRBJ2-7	CASSLAAYGYEQYF	TGCGCCAGCAGCTTGGCGGCCTATGGCTACGAGCAGTACTTC
.	TRBV24-1	TRBD2	TRBJ2-1	CATSDSRTSGRSYNEQFF	TGTGCCACCAGTGATTCCCGGACTAGCGGACGCTCCTACAATGAGCAGTTCTTC
.	TRBV14	TRBD2	TRBJ2-3	CASSQVQAGGADTQYF	TGTGCCAGCAGCCAAGTACAAGCGGGAGGGGCAGATACGCAGTATTTT
.	TRBV11-2	TRBD2	TRBJ2-7	CASSKGRASGLYEQYF	TGTGCCAGCAGCAAAGGCCGGGCTAGCGGTTTATACGAGCAGTACTTC
.	TRBV3-1/TRBV3-2	.	TRBJ1-2	CASSQEWEFRSEDDYGYTF	TGTGCCAGCAGCCAAGAATGGGAGTTCAGGTCGGAGGACGACTATGGCTACACCTTC
.	TRBV6-5	TRBD2	TRBJ2-2	CASNRGRADTGELFF	TGTGCCAGCAACCGCGGGAGGGCGGACACCGGGGAGCTGTTTTTT
.	TRBV4-2	TRBD1	TRBJ1-6	CASSQEPTGGNSPLHF	TGTGCCAGCAGCCAAGAACCGACAGGGGGCAATTCACCCCTCCACTTT
.	TRBV27	TRBD1	TRBJ2-1	CASSFNRGRSNEQFF	TGTGCCAGCAGTTTCAACAGGGGGCGGTCGAATGAGCAGTTCTTC
.	TRBV10-3	TRBD2	TRBJ2-1	CAINSGTSGSTGEQFF	TGTGCCATCAATTCGGGGACTAGCGGGAGTACCGGTGAGCAGTTCTTC
.	TRBV20-1	.	TRBJ1-2	CSGYRDYGYTF	TGCAGTGGTTACAGGGACTATGGCTACACCTTC
.	TRBV7-9	.	TRBJ1-4	CASSLRQGNEKLFF	TGTGCCAGCAGCTTACGGCAGGGTAATGAAAAACTGTTTTTT
.	TRBV9	TRBD1	TRBJ2-7	CASSVGQGPSYEQYF	TGTGCCAGCAGCGTGGGACAGGGCCCCTCCTACGAGCAGTACTTC
.	TRBV29-1	TRBD1	TRBJ2-3	CSGWGQSTDTQYF	TGCAGCGGATGGGGACAGAGCACAGATACGCAGTATTTT
.	TRBV5-1	.	TRBJ2-7	CASSLGGGFSYEQYF	TGCGCCAGCAGCTTGGGGGGCGGGTTCTCCTACGAGCAGTACTTC
.	TRBV5-5	.	TRBJ1-6	CASSRHQSSYNSPLHF	TGTGCCAGCAGTCGCCACCAGAGCTCCTATAATTCACCCCTCCACTTT
.	TRBV9	TRBD2	TRBJ2-3	CASSVFDGTSGRDTQYF	TGTGCCAGCAGCGTTTTCGATGGGACTAGCGGGAGGGATACGCAGTATTTT
.	TRBV10-3	TRBD2	TRBJ2-3	CAISEPETSDDTQYF	TGTGCCATCAGTGAGCCGGAGACTAGCGACGATACGCAGTATTTT
once	TRBV7-6	TRBD1	TRBJ1-2	CASSLEVGTGGFGYTF	TGTGCCAGCAGCTTAGAGGTCGGGACAGGGGGCTTTGGCTACACCTTC
.	TRBV27	.	TRBJ2-3	CATGGYRDQYF	TGTGCCACCGGGGGTTACCGTGATCAGTATTTT
.	TRBV29-1	TRBD2	TRBJ2-7	CSVEAPSGTGEQYF	TGCAGCGTTGAAGCTCCCAGCGGGACTGGGGAGCAGTACTTC
.	TRBV18	.	TRBJ1-2	CASSPLEGTAANYGYTF	TGTGCCAGCTCACCACTTGAGGGAACCGCAGCTAACTATGGCTACACCTTC
.	TRBV29-1	TRBD1	TRBJ2-7	CSGGQGANEQYF	TGCAGCGGTGGACAGGGGGCCAACGAGCAGTACTTC
once	TRBV18	.	TRBJ1-1	CASSPPEAFF	TGTGCCAGCTCACCACCTGAAGCTTTCTTT
.	TRBV11-3	TRBD2	TRBJ2-1	CASSPGLAGGSSYNEQFF	TGTGCCAGCAGCCCCGGACTAGCGGGAGGGTCCTCCTACAATGAGCAGTTCTTC
.	TRBV19	.	TRBJ1-5	CASSIWAFQAIYQPQHF	TGTGCCAGTAGTATCTGGGCCTTCCAAGCAATATATCAGCCCCAGCATTTT
.	TRBV4-2	TRBD1	TRBJ2-3	CASSQAQTGFGDTQYF	TGTGCCAGCAGCCAAGCACAGACAGGGTTCGGAGATACGCAGTATTTT
.	TRBV14	.	TRBJ2-5	CASSQSREETQYF	TGTGCCAGCAGCCAGAGCAGGGAAGAGACCCAGTACTTC
.	TRBV11-3	.	TRBJ2-1	CASSPARRNNEQFF	TGTGCCAGCAGCCCCGCCCGTAGGAACAATGAGCAGTTCTTC
.	TRBV6-5	.	TRBJ1-2	CASTMTPIIYGYTF	TGTGCCAGCACCATGACCCCGATAATCTATGGCTACACCTTC
.	TRBV19	.	TRBJ1-4	CASSIRWDNEKLFF	TGTGCCAGTAGTATAAGGTGGGATAATGAAAAACTGTTTTTT